This T cell receptor beta chain derives from a study of regulatory T cells in long-lasting Graves disease. Time point: newly diagnosed GD, antithyroid drugs for less than 3 months. TCR sequences were obtained from RNA taken from PBMCs. Through Arm-PCR of CDR3 regions and iRepertoire HTBI primers, TCR beta libraries were built. From the multiplex PCR reads, TCRdb called clonotypes with MiXCR, one entry per CDR3 protein. Of about 610,000 distinct CDR3 sequences in the sample, about 16% were seen once. In its sample, this clonotype was seen many times. These data are also associated with another study on T cells in Graves' hyperthyroidism and ophthalmopathy.

The specimen was peripheral blood mononuclear cells (PBMCs), collected at new diagnosis, from a patient treated with antithyroid drugs. The TCR was taken from a man aged 18 to 29 with Graves disease.

CDR3 nucleotide sequence: TGTGCCAGCAGTTTAGGGCTAGCGGGAGATGGTGAGCAGTTCTTC. It specifies CASSLGLAGDGEQFF. The genes are TRBV28 and TRBJ2-1; the match to TRBD2 covers 10 bases. V was pared by 2 bases and J by 9 bases, with 7 bases of the junction left unmatched. CDR1 is MDHEN and CDR2 is SYDVKM in the germline V gene. The CDR3 extends over 15 amino acids.